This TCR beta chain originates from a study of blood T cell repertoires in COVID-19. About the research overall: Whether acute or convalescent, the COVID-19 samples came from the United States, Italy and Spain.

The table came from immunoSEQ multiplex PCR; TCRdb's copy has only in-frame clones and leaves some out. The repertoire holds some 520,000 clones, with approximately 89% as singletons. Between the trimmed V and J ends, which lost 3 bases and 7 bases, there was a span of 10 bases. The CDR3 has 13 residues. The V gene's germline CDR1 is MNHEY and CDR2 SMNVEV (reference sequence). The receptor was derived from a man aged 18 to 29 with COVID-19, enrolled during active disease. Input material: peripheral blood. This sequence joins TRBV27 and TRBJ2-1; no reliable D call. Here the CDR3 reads CASSLGQLNEQFF. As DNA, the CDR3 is TGTGCCAGCAGTTTGGGCCAATTGAATGAGCAGTTCTTC.